The rows below give T cell receptor beta chains drawn from one sample of a study of molecular identifiers for immune sequencing clone quantification. TCRdb re-derived calls from the PCR reads in MiXCR, one entry per CDR3 protein. The table has a few hundred thousand distinct CDR3 sequences, about 22% seen once; the top ten hold 0.65% to 0.75%. The sample comprised naive CD8+ T cells from blood, with Jurkat cell RNA spiked in. These receptors were collected from a human donor in good health. Some libraries in this study had Jurkat cell RNA spiked in. Each CDR3 is given with its conserved first and last residue. A D gene is named only where the DNA matches it firmly. Expanded clones are given a class, and other clones once, few, many or no size at all.

CDR3 protein: CASSPEPGSEETQYF; CDR3 DNA: TGTGCCAGCAGCCCCGAACCAGGCTCAGAGGAGACCCAGTACTTC; D gene: .; J gene: TRBJ2-5; V gene: TRBV6-5; clone size: many
CDR3 protein: CASSLGNTIYF; CDR3 DNA: TGTGCCAGCAGCTTGGGAAACACCATATATTTT; D gene: .; J gene: TRBJ1-3; V gene: TRBV12-3/TRBV12-4; clone size: many
CDR3 protein: CASSPTSGSVTDTQYF; CDR3 DNA: TGTGCCAGCAGCCCCACTAGCGGGAGTGTAACAGATACGCAGTATTTT; D gene: TRBD2; J gene: TRBJ2-3; V gene: TRBV7-3; clone size: few
CDR3 protein: CASSLRDGNTGELFF; CDR3 DNA: TGTGCCAGCAGCCTCCGGGACGGGAACACCGGGGAGCTGTTTTTT; D gene: .; J gene: TRBJ2-2; V gene: TRBV7-9; clone size: few
CDR3 protein: CASSVEGTGGSDEQFF; CDR3 DNA: TGTGCCAGCAGCGTAGAGGGGACAGGGGGTTCGGATGAGCAGTTCTTC; D gene: TRBD1; J gene: TRBJ2-1; V gene: TRBV9; clone size: many
CDR3 protein: CASSYSIGLAGGPSDNEQFF; CDR3 DNA: TGTGCCAGCAGTTACTCGATAGGGCTAGCGGGGGGGCCGTCGGACAATGAGCAGTTCTTC; D gene: TRBD2; J gene: TRBJ2-1; V gene: TRBV6-2/TRBV6-3; clone size: .
CDR3 protein: CARSFKGRGIPYF; CDR3 DNA: TGTGCCCGCAGTTTTAAGGGACGGGGCATTCCGTACTTC; D gene: .; J gene: TRBJ2-4; V gene: TRBV28; clone size: .
CDR3 protein: CASSLGPVRGRPDTQYF; CDR3 DNA: TGTGCCAGCAGCTTAGGCCCTGTGAGGGGGCGGCCAGATACGCAGTATTTT; D gene: TRBD1; J gene: TRBJ2-3; V gene: TRBV7-9; clone size: few
CDR3 protein: CASAPLGVAGADETDTQYF; CDR3 DNA: TGTGCCAGCGCCCCCCTCGGAGTAGCGGGAGCTGACGAGACAGATACGCAGTATTTT; D gene: TRBD2; J gene: TRBJ2-3; V gene: TRBV27; clone size: .
CDR3 protein: CASSNRGGFSDTQYF; CDR3 DNA: TGTGCCAGCAGTAACCGGGGGGGATTCTCCGATACGCAGTATTTT; D gene: TRBD2; J gene: TRBJ2-3; V gene: TRBV6-5; clone size: many
CDR3 protein: CASSLEVRGDNQPQHF; CDR3 DNA: TGTGCCAGCAGCTTAGAAGTCCGGGGCGACAATCAGCCCCAGCATTTT; D gene: .; J gene: TRBJ1-5; V gene: TRBV7-9; clone size: .
CDR3 protein: CASSQVGAGQGSGELFF; CDR3 DNA: TGCGCCAGCAGCCAAGTGGGAGCGGGACAGGGGTCCGGGGAGCTGTTTTTT; D gene: TRBD1; J gene: TRBJ2-2; V gene: TRBV4-3; clone size: .
CDR3 protein: CAWGVQGSPYQPQHF; CDR3 DNA: TGTGCCTGGGGTGTACAGGGCAGCCCTTATCAGCCCCAGCATTTT; D gene: .; J gene: TRBJ1-5; V gene: TRBV30; clone size: .
CDR3 protein: CSAEDPSDRINEKLFF; CDR3 DNA: TGCAGTGCTGAAGACCCGTCGGACAGGATCAATGAAAAACTGTTTTTT; D gene: TRBD1; J gene: TRBJ1-4; V gene: TRBV20-1; clone size: .
CDR3 protein: CASSTGQAGQPQHF; CDR3 DNA: TGTGCCAGCAGCACCGGCCAGGCGGGTCAGCCCCAGCATTTT; D gene: .; J gene: TRBJ1-5; V gene: TRBV9; clone size: many
CDR3 protein: CASSPTTGGLTEAFF; CDR3 DNA: TGTGCCAGCTCTCCCACGACGGGAGGACTCACTGAAGCTTTCTTT; D gene: .; J gene: TRBJ1-1; V gene: TRBV18; clone size: .
CDR3 protein: CSARDWLAGNYEQYF; CDR3 DNA: TGCAGTGCTAGAGATTGGCTAGCGGGGAACTACGAGCAGTACTTC; D gene: TRBD2; J gene: TRBJ2-7; V gene: TRBV20-1; clone size: many
CDR3 protein: CSARDTAGISGEQYF; CDR3 DNA: TGCAGTGCTAGAGATACGGCAGGAATCTCGGGGGAGCAGTACTTC; D gene: .; J gene: TRBJ2-7; V gene: TRBV20-1; clone size: few
CDR3 protein: CASSLVIGSTDTQYF; CDR3 DNA: TGTGCCAGCAGCTTAGTCATTGGTAGCACAGATACGCAGTATTTT; D gene: .; J gene: TRBJ2-3; V gene: TRBV7-9; clone size: .
CDR3 protein: CASNLLAGNQETQYF; CDR3 DNA: TGTGCCAGCAACCTACTAGCGGGGAACCAAGAGACCCAGTACTTC; D gene: TRBD2; J gene: TRBJ2-5; V gene: TRBV7-9; clone size: few
CDR3 protein: CASSYPGLAGVEQFF; CDR3 DNA: TGTGCCAGCAGTTACCCGGGACTAGCGGGAGTTGAGCAGTTCTTC; D gene: TRBD2; J gene: TRBJ2-1; V gene: TRBV6-2/TRBV6-3; clone size: .
CDR3 protein: CASGSQAGELFF; CDR3 DNA: TGTGCTAGTGGCTCACAGGCCGGGGAGCTGTTTTTT; D gene: .; J gene: TRBJ2-2; V gene: TRBV12-5; clone size: many
CDR3 protein: CASSPHVPGGNQPQHF; CDR3 DNA: TGTGCCAGCAGTCCACATGTCCCAGGGGGAAATCAGCCCCAGCATTTT; D gene: TRBD1; J gene: TRBJ1-5; V gene: TRBV27; clone size: .
CDR3 protein: CASSATGVAGANVLAF; CDR3 DNA: TGTGCCAGCAGTGCGACAGGGGTTGCTGGGGCCAACGTCCTGGCTTTC; D gene: TRBD1; J gene: TRBJ2-6; V gene: TRBV27; clone size: .
CDR3 protein: CASSFPGRDKAGELFF; CDR3 DNA: TGTGCCAGCAGCTTTCCGGGGAGGGATAAGGCCGGGGAGCTGTTTTTT; D gene: TRBD2; J gene: TRBJ2-2; V gene: TRBV7-8; clone size: few
CDR3 protein: CSALLLSLSTTEAIF; CDR3 DNA: TGCAGTGCACTTCTCCTTTCCCTCTCGACCACTGAAGCTATCTTT; D gene: .; J gene: TRBJ1-1; V gene: TRBV20-1; clone size: .
CDR3 protein: CASSLASGATDTQYF; CDR3 DNA: TGTGCCAGCAGCTTAGCTAGCGGGGCCACAGATACGCAGTATTTT; D gene: TRBD2; J gene: TRBJ2-3; V gene: TRBV7-9; clone size: many
CDR3 protein: CASSISGTTSSGELFF; CDR3 DNA: TGTGCCAGCAGCATCTCCGGGACCACGTCCAGCGGGGAGCTGTTTTTT; D gene: .; J gene: TRBJ2-2; V gene: TRBV9; clone size: .